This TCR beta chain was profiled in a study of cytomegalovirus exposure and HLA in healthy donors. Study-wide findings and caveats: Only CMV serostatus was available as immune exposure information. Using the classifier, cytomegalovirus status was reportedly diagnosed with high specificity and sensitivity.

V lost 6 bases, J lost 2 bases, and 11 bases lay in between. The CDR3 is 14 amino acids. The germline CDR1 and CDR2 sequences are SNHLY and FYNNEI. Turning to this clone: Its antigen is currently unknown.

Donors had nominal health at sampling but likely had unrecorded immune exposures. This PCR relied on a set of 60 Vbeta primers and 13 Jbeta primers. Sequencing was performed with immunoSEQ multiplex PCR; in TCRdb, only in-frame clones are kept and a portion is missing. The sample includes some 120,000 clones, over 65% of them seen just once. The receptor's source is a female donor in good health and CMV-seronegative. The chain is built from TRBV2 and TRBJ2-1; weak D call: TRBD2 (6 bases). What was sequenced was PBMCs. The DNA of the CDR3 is TGTGCCAGCAGGGCCATAGCGGCCTACAATGAGCAGTTCTTC. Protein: CASRAIAAYNEQFF.